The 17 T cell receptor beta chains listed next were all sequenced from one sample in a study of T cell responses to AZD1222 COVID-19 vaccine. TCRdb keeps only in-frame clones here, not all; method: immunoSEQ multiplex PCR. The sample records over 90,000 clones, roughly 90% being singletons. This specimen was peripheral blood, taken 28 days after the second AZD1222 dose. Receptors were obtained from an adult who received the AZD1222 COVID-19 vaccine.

The CDR3 loop reads CASASGVSSYEQYF. Written as DNA, the CDR3 is TGTGCCAGCGCTAGCGGTGTGAGCTCCTACGAGCAGTACTTC. The V and J genes are TRBV27 and TRBJ2-7; TRBD2 aligns across 7 bases. V lost 8 bases to trimming and J lost 0 bases; unmatched junction nucleotides: 7. Germline V gene data show CDR1 as MNHEY and CDR2 as SMNVEV (reference sequence). This CDR3 contains 14 residues.

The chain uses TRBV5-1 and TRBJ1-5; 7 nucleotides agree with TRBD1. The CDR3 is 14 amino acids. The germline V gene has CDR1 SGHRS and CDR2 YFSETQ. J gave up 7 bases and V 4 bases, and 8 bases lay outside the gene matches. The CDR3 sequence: CASSQGTGEQPQHF. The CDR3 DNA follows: TGCGCCAGCAGCCAAGGCACAGGGGAACAGCCCCAGCATTTT.

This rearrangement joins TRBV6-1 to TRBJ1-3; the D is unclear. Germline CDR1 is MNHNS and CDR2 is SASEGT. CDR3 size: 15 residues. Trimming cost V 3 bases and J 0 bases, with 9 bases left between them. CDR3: CASSEGPYSGNTIYF. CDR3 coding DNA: TGTGCCAGCAGTGAGGGCCCCTACTCTGGAAACACCATATATTTT.

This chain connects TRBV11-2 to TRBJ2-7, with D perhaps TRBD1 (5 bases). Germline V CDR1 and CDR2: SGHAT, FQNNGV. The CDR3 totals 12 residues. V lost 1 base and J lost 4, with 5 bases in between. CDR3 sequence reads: CASSLAGYEQYF. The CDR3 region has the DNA TGTGCCAGCAGCTTAGCAGGGTACGAGCAGTACTTC. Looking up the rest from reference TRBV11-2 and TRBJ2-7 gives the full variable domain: EAGVAQSPRYKIIEKRQSVAFWCNPISGHATLYWYQQILGQGPKLLIQFQNNGVVDDSQLPKDRFSAERLKGVDSTLKIQPAKLEDSAVYLCASSLAGYEQYFGPGTRLTVT.

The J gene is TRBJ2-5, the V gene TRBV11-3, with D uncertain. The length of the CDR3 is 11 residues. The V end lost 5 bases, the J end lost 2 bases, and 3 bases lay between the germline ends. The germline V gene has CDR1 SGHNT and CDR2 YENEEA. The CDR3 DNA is TGTGCCAGCAGCCTACAAGAGACCCAGTACTTC. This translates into CASSLQETQYF.

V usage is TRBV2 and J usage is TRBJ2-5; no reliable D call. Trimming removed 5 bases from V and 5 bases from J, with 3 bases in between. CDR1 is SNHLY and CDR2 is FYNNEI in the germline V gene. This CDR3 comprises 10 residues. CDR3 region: CASSRETQYF. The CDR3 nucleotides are TGTGCCAGCAGTCGGGAGACCCAGTACTTC.

CDR3 nucleotides: TGTGCCAGCAGCTTGTTTGGGGAGACTGAAGCTTTCTTT. Translated, it gives CASSLFGETEAFF. This chain joins TRBV11-3 and TRBJ1-1; D is uncertain. CDR3 length: 13 amino acids. The germline gives CDR1 SGHNT, CDR2 YENEEA. Trimming pared 3 bases from V and 5 bases from J, leaving 10 bases between.

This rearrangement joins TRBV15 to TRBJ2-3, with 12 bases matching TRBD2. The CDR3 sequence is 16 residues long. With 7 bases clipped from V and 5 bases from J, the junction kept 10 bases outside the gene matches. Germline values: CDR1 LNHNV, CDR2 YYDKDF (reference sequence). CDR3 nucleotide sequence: TGTGCCACCATCGATGGACTAGCGGGGCGGGTAGATACGCAGTATTTT. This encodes CATIDGLAGRVDTQYF.

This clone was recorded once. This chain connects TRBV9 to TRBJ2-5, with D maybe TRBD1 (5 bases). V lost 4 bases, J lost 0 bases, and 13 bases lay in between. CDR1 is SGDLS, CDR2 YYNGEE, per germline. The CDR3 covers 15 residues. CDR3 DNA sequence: TGTGCCAGCAGCAAAAGGGGTGGCCACCAAGAGACCCAGTACTTC. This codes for CASSKRGGHQETQYF.

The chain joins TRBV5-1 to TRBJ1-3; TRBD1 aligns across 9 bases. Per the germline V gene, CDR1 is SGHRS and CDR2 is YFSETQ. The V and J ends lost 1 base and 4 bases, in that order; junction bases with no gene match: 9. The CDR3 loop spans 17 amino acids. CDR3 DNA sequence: TGCGCCAGCAGCTTGAGTCCCGGGACAGGGACAGGAAACACCATATATTTT. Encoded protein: CASSLSPGTGTGNTIYF.

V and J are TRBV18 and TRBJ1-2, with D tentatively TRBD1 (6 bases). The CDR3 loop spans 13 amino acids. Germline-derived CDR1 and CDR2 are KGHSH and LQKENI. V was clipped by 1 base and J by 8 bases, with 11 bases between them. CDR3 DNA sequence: TGTGCCAGCTCACCACGGCCAGGGGAGGGCTACACCTTC. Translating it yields CASSPRPGEGYTF.

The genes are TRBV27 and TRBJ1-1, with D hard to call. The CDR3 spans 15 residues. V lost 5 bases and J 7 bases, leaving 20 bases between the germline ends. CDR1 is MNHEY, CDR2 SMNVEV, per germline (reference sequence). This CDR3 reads CASSLGGWANFEAFF. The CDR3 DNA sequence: TGTGCCAGCAGTCTTGGAGGGTGGGCTAACTTTGAAGCTTTCTTT.

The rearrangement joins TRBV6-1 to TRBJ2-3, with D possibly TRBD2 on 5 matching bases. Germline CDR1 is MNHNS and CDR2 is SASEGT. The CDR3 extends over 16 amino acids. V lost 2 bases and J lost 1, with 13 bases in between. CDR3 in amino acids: CASSEYGGSGTDTQYF. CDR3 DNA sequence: TGTGCCAGCAGTGAATATGGAGGAAGTGGCACAGATACGCAGTATTTT.

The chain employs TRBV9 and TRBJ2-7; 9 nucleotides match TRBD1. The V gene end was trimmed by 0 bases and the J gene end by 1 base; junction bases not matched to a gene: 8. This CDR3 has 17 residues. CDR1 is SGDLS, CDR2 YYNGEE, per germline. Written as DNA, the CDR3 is TGTGCCAGCAGCGTAGCTACGGGGACAGGGCTTTCCTACGAGCAGTACTTC. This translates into CASSVATGTGLSYEQYF.

This CDR3 reads CASSSRDRDSEKLFF. The CDR3 nucleotides are TGTGCCAGCAGTTCCCGGGACAGGGATTCGGAAAAACTGTTTTTT. This chain connects TRBV27 to TRBJ1-4; 9 positions agree with TRBD1. CDR1 and CDR2 (germline): MNHEY, SMNVEV (reference sequence). V dropped 4 bases and J dropped 8; count of bases not matched to a gene: 8. The CDR3 spans 15 residues.

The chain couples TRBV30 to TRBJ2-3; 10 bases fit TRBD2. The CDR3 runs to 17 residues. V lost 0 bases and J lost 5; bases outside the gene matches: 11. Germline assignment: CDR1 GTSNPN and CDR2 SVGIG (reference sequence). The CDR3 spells CAWSVLAAGGPEDTQYF. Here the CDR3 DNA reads TGTGCCTGGAGTGTACTCGCAGCGGGAGGGCCCGAAGATACGCAGTATTTT.

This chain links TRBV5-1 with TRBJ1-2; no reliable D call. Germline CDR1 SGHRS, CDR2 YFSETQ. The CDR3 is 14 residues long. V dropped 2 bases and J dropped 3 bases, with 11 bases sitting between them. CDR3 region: CASSLDRLDYGYTF. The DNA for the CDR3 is TGCGCCAGCAGCTTAGATCGATTGGACTATGGCTACACCTTC.